This T cell receptor (beta chain) was identified in a study of T cell changes during pregnancy in multiple sclerosis. Measured with immunoSEQ multiplex PCR; TCRdb has only the in-frame clones, and not every one. The sample has about 20,000 clones, 85% to 90% seen once; the top ten hold roughly 13%. Sequenced material: CD8+ T cells from peripheral blood mononuclear cells, taken in the third trimester of pregnancy. The TCR sequence derives from a female donor in good health, enrolled as a control in a pregnancy study.

The CDR3 loop is CASSQDGSATGGELFF. The CDR3 DNA follows: TGCGCCAGCAGCCAAGATGGGAGCGCAACGGGCGGGGAGCTGTTTTTT. The chain links TRBV4-1 to TRBJ2-2; TRBD2 is a possible D gene (5 bases). Germline assignment: CDR1 MGHRA and CDR2 YSYEKL. V was cut by 0 bases and J by 7 bases, with 15 bases left in between. The CDR3 contains 16 residues.